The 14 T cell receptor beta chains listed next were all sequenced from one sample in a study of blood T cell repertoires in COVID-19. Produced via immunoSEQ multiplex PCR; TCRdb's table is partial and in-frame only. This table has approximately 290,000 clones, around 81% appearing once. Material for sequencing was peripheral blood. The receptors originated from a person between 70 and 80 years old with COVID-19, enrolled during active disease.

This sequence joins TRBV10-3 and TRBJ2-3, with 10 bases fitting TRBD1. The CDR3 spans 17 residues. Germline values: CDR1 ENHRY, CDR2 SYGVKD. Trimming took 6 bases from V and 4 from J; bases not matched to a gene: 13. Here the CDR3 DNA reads TGTGCCATCAGACGGTTTTCTGGGACAGGGGTGCCAGATACGCAGTATTTT. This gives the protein CAIRRFSGTGVPDTQYF.

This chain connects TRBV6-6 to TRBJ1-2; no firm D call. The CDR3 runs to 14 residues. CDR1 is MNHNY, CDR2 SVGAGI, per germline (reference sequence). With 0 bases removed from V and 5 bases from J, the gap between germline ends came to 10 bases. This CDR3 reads CASSYSGGKYGYTF. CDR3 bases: TGTGCCAGCAGTTACTCAGGAGGGAAATATGGCTACACCTTC.

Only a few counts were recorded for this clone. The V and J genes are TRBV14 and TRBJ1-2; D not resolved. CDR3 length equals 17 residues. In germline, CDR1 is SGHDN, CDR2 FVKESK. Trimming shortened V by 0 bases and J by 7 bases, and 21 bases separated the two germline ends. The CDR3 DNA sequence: TGTGCCAGCAGCCAAGACTTTATCGGGGTGTCGCCGATTGGCTACACCTTC. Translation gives CASSQDFIGVSPIGYTF.

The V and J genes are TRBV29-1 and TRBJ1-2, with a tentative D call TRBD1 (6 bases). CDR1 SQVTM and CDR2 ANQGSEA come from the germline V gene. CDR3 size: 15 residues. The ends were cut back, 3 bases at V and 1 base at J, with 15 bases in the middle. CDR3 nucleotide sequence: TGCAGCGTTGAGGGCGGACAGTCAAGTAACTATGGCTACACCTTC. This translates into CSVEGGQSSNYGYTF. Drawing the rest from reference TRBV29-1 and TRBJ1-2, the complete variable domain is SAVISQKPSRDICQRGTSLTIQCQVDSQVTMMFWYRQQPGQSLTLIATANQGSEATYESGFVIDKFPISRPNLTFSTLTVSNMSPEDSSIYLCSVEGGQSSNYGYTFGSGTRLTVV.

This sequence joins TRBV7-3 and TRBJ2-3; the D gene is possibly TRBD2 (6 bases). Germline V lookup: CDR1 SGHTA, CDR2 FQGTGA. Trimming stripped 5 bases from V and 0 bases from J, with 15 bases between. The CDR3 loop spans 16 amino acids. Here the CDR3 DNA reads TGTGCCAGCAGCCTTGGGACTGTCCTTAGCACAGATACGCAGTATTTT. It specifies CASSLGTVLSTDTQYF.

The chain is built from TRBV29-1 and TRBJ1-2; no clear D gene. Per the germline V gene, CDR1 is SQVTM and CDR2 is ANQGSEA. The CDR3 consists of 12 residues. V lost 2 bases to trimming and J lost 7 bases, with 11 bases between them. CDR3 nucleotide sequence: TGCAGCGTTGAAAACTGGGCCAGTGGCTACACCTTC. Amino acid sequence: CSVENWASGYTF.

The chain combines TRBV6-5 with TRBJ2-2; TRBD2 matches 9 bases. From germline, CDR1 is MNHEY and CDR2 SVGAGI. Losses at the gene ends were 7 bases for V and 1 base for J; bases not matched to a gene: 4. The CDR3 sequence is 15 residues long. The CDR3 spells CASTMTSGNTGELFF. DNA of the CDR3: TGTGCCAGCACCATGACTAGCGGGAACACCGGGGAGCTGTTTTTT.

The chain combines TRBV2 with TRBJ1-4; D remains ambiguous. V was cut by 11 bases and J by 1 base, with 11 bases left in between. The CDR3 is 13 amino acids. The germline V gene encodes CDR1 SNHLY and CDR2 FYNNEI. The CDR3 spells CAGKPGTNEKLFF. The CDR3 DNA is TGTGCCGGCAAACCCGGAACTAATGAAAAACTGTTTTTT.

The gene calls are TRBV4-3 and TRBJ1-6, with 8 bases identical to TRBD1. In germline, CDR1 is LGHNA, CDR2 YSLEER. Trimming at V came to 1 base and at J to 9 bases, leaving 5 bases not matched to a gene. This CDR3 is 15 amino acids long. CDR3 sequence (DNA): TGCGCCAGCAGCCAAGGTCAGGGGGCAGGTTCACCCCTCCACTTT. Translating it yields CASSQGQGAGSPLHF.

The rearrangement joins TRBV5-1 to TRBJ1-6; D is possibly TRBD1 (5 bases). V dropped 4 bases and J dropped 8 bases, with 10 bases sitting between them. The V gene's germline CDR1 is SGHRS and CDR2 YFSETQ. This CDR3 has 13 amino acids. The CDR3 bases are TGCGCCAGCAGCGACGGGACTGATTCACCCCTCCACTTT. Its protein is CASSDGTDSPLHF.

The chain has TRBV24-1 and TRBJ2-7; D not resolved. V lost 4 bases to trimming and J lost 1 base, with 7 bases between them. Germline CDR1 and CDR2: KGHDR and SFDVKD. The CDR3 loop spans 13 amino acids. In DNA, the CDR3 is TGTGCCACCAGTGACCCCCCTTCCTACGAGCAGTACTTC. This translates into CATSDPPSYEQYF.

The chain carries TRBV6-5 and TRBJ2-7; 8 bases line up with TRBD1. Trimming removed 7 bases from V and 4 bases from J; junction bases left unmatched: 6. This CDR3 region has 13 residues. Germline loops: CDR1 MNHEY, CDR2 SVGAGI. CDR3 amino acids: CASTRGQGYEQYF. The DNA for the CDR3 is TGTGCCAGCACCCGAGGACAGGGATACGAGCAGTACTTC.

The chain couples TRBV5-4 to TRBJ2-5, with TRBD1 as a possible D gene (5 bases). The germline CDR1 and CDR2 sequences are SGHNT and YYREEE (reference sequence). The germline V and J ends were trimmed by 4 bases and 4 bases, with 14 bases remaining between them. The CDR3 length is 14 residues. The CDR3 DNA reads TGTGCCAGCAGCAAACAGACAGACCGAGAGACCCAGTACTTC. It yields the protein CASSKQTDRETQYF.

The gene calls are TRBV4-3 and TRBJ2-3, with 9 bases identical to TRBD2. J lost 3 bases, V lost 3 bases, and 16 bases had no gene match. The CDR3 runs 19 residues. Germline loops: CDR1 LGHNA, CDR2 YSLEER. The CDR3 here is CASSQSFSGSGGWTDTQYF. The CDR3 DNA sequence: TGCGCCAGCAGCCAGAGCTTCTCAGGCAGCGGGGGGTGGACAGATACGCAGTATTTT.